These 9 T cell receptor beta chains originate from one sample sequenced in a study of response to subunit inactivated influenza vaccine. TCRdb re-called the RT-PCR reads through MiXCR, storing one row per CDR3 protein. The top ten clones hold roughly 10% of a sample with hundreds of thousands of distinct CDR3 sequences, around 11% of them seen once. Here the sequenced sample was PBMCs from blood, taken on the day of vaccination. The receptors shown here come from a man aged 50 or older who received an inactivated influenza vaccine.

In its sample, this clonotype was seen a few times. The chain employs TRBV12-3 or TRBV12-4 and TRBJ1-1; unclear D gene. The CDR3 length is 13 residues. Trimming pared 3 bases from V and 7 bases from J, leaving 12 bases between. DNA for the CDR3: TGTGCCAGCAGTTTCGGAATTAAAGGTGAAGCTTTCTTT. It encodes CASSFGIKGEAFF.

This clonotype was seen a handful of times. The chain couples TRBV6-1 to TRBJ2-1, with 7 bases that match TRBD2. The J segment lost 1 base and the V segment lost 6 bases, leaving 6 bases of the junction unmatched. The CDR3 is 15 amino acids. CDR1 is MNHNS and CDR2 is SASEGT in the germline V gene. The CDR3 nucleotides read TGTGCCAGCAGGGTCGCTAGCGGTTCCTACAATGAGCAGTTCTTC. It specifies CASRVASGSYNEQFF.

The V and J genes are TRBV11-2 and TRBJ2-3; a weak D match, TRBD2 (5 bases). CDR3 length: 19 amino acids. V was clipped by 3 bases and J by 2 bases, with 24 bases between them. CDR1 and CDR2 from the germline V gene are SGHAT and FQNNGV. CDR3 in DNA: TGTGCCAGCAGCTTTTACTCGAGGCTCCGCAGCGGACCCACAGATACGCAGTATTTT. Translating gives CASSFYSRLRSGPTDTQYF.

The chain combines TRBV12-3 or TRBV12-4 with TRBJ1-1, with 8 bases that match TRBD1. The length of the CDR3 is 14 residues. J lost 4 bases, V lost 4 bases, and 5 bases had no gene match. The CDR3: CASSYRGVGTEAFF. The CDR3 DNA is TGTGCCAGCAGTTACAGGGGGGTAGGCACTGAAGCTTTCTTT.

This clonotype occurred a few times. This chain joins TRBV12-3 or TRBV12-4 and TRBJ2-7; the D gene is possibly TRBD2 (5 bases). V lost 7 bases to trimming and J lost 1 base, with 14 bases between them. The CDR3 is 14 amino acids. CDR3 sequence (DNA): TGTGCCAGCACTAAAGGCAGCGGATCCTACGAGCAGTACTTC. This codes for CASTKGSGSYEQYF.

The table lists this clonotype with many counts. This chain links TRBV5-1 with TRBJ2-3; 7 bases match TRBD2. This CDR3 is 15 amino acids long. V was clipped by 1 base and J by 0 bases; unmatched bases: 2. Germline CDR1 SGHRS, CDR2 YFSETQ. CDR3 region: CASSLLRGSTDTQYF. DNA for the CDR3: TGCGCCAGCAGCTTGTTGCGGGGGAGCACAGATACGCAGTATTTT.

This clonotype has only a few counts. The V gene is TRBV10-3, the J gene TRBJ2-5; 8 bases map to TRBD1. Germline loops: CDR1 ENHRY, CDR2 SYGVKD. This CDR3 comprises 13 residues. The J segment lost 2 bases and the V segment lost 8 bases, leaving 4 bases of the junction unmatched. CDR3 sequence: CAIGQGKQETQYF. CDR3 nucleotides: TGTGCCATCGGACAGGGAAAACAAGAGACCCAGTACTTC.

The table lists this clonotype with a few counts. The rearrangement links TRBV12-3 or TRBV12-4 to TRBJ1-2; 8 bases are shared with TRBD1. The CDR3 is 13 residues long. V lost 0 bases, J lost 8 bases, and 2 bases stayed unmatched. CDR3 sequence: CASSLAGQGGYTF. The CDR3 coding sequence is TGTGCCAGCAGTTTAGCCGGACAGGGAGGCTACACCTTC.

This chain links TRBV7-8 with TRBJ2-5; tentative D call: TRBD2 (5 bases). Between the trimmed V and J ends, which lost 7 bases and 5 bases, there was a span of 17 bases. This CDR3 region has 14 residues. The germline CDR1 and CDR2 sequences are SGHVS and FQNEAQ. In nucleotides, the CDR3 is TGTGCCAGCACCAGGAAAGCGGTTAATGAGACCCAGTACTTC. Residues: CASTRKAVNETQYF.